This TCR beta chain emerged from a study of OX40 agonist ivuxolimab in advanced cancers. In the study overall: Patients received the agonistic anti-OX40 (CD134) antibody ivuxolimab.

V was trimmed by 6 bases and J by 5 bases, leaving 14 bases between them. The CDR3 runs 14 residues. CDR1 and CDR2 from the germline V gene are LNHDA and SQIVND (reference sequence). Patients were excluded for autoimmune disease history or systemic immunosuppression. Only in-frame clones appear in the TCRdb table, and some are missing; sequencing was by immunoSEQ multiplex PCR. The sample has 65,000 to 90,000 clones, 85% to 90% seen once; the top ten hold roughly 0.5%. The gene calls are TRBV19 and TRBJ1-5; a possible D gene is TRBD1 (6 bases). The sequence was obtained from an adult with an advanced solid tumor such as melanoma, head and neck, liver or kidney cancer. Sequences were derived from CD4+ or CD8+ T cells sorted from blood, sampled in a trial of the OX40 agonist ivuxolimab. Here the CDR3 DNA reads TGTGCCAGTAGATTGTGGGACACCCATCAGCCCCAGCATTTT. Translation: CASRLWDTHQPQHF.